These 3 T cell receptor beta chains originate from one sample sequenced in a study of spatial heterogeneity in lung cancer. TCRdb passed the 5' RACE reads through MiXCR, listing each CDR3 protein once. The sample has roughly 40,000 distinct CDR3 sequences; under 7.5% are singletons. Regarding time point: sample taken at primary tumor resection. This material consisted of PBMCs, taken at surgery. The receptors were gathered from a female donor with early-stage non-small cell lung cancer.

There are many counts of this clonotype. The rearrangement uses TRBV29-1 and TRBJ2-3; 12 nucleotides align to TRBD1. The germline gives CDR1 SQVTM, CDR2 ANQGSEA. With V trimmed by 7 bases and J by 4 bases, 6 bases remained unmatched. The CDR3 totals 14 residues. CDR3 protein: CSAGTGGTADTQYF. In DNA, the CDR3 is TGCAGCGCCGGGACAGGGGGCACGGCAGATACGCAGTATTTT.

This clonotype has ten or more counts. The chain combines TRBV7-9 with TRBJ2-5, with D tentatively TRBD1 or TRBD2 (6 bases each). Between the trimmed V and J ends, which lost 5 bases and 3 bases, there was a span of 16 bases. CDR3 length: 15 amino acids. Germline assignment: CDR1 SEHNR and CDR2 FQNEAQ (reference sequence). In DNA, the CDR3 is TGTGCCAGCAGCCAAGGCCCGGGGGCGGAAGAGACCCAGTACTTC. This sequence encodes CASSQGPGAEETQYF.

This clonotype showed up just a few times. The CDR3 DNA is TGTGCCAGCAGCGTAGGGGGGAACTCACCTTCGCAGTTCTTC. Protein product: CASSVGGNSPSQFF. V usage is TRBV9 and J usage is TRBJ2-1, with D perhaps matching TRBD1 or TRBD2 (5 bases each). The CDR3 is 14 amino acids. Trimming cost V 0 bases and J 12 bases, with 16 bases left between them. The germline V gene has CDR1 SGDLS and CDR2 YYNGEE.